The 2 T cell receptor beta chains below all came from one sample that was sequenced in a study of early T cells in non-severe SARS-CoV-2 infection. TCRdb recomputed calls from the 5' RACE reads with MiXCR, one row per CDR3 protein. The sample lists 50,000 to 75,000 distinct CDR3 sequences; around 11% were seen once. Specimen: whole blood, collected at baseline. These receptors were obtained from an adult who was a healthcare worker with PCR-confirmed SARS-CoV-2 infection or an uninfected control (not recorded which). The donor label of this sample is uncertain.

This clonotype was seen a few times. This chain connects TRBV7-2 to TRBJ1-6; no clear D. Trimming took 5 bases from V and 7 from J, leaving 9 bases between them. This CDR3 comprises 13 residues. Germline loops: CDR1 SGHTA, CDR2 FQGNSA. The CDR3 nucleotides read TGTGCCAGCAGCCCAATAGCGAATTCACCCCTCCACTTT. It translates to CASSPIANSPLHF.

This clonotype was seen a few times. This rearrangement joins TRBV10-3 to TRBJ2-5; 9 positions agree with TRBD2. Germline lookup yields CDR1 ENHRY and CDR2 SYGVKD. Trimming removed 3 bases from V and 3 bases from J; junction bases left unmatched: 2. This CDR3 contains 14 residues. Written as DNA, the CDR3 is TGTGCCATCAGTGATGGCGGGGGGGAAGAGACCCAGTACTTC. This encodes CAISDGGGEETQYF.